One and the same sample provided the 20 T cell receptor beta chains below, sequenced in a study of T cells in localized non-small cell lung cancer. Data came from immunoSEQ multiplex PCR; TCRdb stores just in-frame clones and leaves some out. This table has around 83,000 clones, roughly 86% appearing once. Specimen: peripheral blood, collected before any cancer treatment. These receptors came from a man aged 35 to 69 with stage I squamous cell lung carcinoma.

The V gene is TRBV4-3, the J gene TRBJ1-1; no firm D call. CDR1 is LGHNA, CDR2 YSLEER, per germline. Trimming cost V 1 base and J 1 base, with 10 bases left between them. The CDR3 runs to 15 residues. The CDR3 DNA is TGCGCCAGCAGCCAAGTCCCGGTAAGGAACACTGAAGCTTTCTTT. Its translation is CASSQVPVRNTEAFF.

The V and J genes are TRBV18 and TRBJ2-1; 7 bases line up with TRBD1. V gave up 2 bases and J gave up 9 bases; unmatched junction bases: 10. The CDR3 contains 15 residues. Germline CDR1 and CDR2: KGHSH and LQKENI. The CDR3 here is CASSPEGARVGEQFF. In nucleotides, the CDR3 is TGTGCCAGCTCACCAGAGGGGGCCCGCGTGGGTGAGCAGTTCTTC.

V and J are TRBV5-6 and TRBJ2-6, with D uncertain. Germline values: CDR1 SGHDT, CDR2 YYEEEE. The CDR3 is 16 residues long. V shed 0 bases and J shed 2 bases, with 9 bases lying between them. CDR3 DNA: TGTGCCAGCAGCTTGGAGGTGGATCCTGGGGCCAACGTCCTGACTTTC. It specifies CASSLEVDPGANVLTF. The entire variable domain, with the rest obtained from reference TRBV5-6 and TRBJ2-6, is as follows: DAGVTQSPTHLIKTRGQQVTLRCSPKSGHDTVSWYQQALGQGPQFIFQYYEEEERQRGNFPDRFSGHQFPNYSSELNVNALLLGDSALYLCASSLEVDPGANVLTFGAGSRLTVL.

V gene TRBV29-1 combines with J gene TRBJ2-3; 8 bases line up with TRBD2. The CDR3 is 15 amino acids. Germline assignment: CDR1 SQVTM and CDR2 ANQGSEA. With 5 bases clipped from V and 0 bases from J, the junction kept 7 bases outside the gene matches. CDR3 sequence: CSVPGRLASTDTQYF. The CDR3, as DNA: TGCAGCGTTCCTGGGAGACTAGCGAGCACAGATACGCAGTATTTT.

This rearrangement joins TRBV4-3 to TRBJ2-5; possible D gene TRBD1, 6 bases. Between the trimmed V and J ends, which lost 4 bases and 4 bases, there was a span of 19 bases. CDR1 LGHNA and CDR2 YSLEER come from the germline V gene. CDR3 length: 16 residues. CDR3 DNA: TGCGCCAGCAGCCCTAGATATGGCAGGGGTGGAGAGACCCAGTACTTC. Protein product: CASSPRYGRGGETQYF.

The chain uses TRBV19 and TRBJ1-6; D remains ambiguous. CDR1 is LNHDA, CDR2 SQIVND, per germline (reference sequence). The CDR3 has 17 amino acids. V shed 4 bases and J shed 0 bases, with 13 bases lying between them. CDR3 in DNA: TGTGCCAGTAGTAAATGGACGGCTAGCTCCTATAATTCACCCCTCCACTTT. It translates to CASSKWTASSYNSPLHF. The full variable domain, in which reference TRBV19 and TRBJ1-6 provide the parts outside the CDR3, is DGGITQSPKYLFRKEGQNVTLSCEQNLNHDAMYWYRQDPGQGLRLIYYSQIVNDFQKGDIAEGYSVSREKKESFPLTVTSAQKNPTAFYLCASSKWTASSYNSPLHFGNGTRLTVT.

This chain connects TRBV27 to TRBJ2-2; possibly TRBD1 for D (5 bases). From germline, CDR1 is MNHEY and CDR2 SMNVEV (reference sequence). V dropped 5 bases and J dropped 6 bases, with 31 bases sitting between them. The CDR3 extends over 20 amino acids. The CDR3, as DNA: TGTGCCAGCAGTCCTCCCCTTGGCCCATTAGGACACACTGTGGCCGGGGAGCTGTTTTTT. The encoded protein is CASSPPLGPLGHTVAGELFF.

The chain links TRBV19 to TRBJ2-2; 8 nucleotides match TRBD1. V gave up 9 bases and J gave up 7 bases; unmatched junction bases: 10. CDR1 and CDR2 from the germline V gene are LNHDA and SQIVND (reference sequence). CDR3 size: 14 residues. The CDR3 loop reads CASRRQGAVGELFF. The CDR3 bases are TGTGCCAGCCGGCGGCAGGGGGCGGTCGGGGAGCTGTTTTTT.

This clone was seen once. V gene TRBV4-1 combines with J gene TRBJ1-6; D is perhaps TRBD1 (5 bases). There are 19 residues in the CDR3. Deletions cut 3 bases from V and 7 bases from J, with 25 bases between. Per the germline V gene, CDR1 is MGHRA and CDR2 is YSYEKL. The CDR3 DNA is TGCGCCAGCAGCCAGGACACAGCCGGGACCTCCGGAGGCAATTCACCCCTCCACTTT. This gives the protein CASSQDTAGTSGGNSPLHF.

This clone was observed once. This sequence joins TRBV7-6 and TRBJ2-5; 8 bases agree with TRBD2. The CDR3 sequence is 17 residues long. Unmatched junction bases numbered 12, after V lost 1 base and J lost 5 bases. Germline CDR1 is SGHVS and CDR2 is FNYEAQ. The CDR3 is CASSLVSAGGLRETQYF. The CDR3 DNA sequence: TGTGCCAGCAGCTTAGTGTCGGCGGGGGGCCTTCGTGAGACCCAGTACTTC.

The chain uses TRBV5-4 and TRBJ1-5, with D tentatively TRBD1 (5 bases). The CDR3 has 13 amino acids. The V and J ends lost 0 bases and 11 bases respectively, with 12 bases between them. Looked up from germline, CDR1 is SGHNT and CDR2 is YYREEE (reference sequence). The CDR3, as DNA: TGTGCCAGCAGCTTGGACCCTCCGGGGGCCCAGCATTTT. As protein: CASSLDPPGAQHF.

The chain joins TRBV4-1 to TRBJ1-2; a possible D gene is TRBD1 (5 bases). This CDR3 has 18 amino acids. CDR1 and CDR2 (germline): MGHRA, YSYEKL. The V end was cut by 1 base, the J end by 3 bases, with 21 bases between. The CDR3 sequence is CASSQAFFDKGKHYGYTF. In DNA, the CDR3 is TGCGCCAGCAGCCAAGCCTTTTTTGACAAGGGGAAGCACTATGGCTACACCTTC.

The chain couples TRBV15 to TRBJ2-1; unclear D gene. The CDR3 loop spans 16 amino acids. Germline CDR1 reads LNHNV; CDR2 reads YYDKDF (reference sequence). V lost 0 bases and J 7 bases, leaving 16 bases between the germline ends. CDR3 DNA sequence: TGTGCCACCAGCAGAGAAAGAAGTACAACAGCAAATGAGCAGTTCTTC. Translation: CATSRERSTTANEQFF.

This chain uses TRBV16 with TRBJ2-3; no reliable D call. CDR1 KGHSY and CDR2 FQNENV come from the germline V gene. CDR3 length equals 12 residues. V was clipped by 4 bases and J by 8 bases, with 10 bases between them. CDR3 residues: CASSPPLGTQYF. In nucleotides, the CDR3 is TGTGCCAGCAGCCCCCCACTTGGTACGCAGTATTTT.

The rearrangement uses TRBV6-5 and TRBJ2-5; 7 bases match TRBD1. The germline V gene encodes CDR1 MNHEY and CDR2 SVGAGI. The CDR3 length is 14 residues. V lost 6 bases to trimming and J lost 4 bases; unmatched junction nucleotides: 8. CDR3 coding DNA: TGTGCCAGCAGCCCTCCGGGACAGTTAGAGACCCAGTACTTC. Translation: CASSPPGQLETQYF.

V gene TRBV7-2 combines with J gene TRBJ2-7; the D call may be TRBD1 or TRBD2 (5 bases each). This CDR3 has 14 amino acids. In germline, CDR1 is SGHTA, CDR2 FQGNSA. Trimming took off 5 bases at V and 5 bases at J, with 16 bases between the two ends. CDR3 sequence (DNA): TGTGCCAGCAGCCGGGGCCCGGCTTTTGACGAGCAGTACTTC. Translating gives CASSRGPAFDEQYF. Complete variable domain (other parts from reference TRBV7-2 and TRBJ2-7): GAGVSQSPSNKVTEKGKDVELRCDPISGHTALYWYRQSLGQGLEFLIYFQGNSAPDKSGLPSDRFSAERTGGSVSTLTIQRTQQEDSAVYLCASSRGPAFDEQYFGPGTRLTVT.

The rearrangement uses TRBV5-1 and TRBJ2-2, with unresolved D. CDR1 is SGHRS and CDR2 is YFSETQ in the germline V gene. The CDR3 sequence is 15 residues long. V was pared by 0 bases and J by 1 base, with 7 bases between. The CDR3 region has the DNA TGCGCCAGCAGCTTGGTTCCGGGGAACACCGGGGAGCTGTTTTTT. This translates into CASSLVPGNTGELFF.

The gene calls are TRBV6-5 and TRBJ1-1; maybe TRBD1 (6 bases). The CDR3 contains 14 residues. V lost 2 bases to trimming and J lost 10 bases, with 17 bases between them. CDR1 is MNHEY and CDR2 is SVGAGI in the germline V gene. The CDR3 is CASSYILGGQGAFF. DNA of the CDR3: TGTGCCAGCAGTTACATTTTGGGGGGCCAAGGAGCTTTCTTT.

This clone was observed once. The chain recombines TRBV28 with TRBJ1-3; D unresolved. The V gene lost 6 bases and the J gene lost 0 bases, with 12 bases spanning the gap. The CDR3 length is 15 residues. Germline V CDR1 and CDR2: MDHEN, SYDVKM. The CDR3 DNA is TGTGCCAGCAGCTTGGGGATACGCTCTGGAAACACCATATATTTT. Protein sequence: CASSLGIRSGNTIYF.

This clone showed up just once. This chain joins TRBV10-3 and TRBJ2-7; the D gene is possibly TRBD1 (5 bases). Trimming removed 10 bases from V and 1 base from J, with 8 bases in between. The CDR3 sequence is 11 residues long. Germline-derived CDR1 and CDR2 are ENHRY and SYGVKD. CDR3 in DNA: TGTGCCACCGGACATTCCTACGAGCAGTACTTC. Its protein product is CATGHSYEQYF.